One sample yielded the 28 T cell receptor beta chains listed below, sequenced in a study of cytomegalovirus exposure and HLA in healthy donors. PCR primers comprised 60 Vbeta and 13 Jbeta primers. TCRdb's copy holds only in-frame clones and misses some; the assay was immunoSEQ multiplex PCR. The repertoire holds around 110,000 clones, with roughly four fifths as singletons. The sequencing sample was made of PBMCs. These receptors were obtained from a woman between 18 and 30 years old in good health and CMV-seronegative.

This chain uses TRBV20-1 with TRBJ1-1; tentative D call: TRBD1 (5 bases). The V gene lost 6 bases and the J gene lost 10 bases, with 12 bases spanning the gap. From germline, CDR1 is DFQATT and CDR2 SNEGSKA (reference sequence). This CDR3 is built from 10 residues. CDR3 loop: CSATGVVAFF. The CDR3 bases are TGCAGTGCCACAGGTGTTGTAGCTTTCTTT.

This rearrangement joins TRBV5-1 to TRBJ2-3; D may be TRBD1 (5 bases). The CDR3 runs to 16 residues. The germline gives CDR1 SGHRS, CDR2 YFSETQ. Trimming pared 0 bases from V and 2 bases from J, leaving 13 bases between. The CDR3 coding sequence is TGCGCCAGCAGCTTGGTCCTCCTAGGGGTCACAGATACGCAGTATTTT. It is translated as CASSLVLLGVTDTQYF.

The chain carries TRBV7-6 and TRBJ1-2; tentative D call: TRBD1 (5 bases). This CDR3 contains 12 residues. The V end lost 3 bases, the J end lost 4 bases, and 6 bases lay between the germline ends. CDR1 and CDR2 from the germline V gene are SGHVS and FNYEAQ. CDR3 sequence (DNA): TGTGCCAGCAGCTTCGGGGGCTATGGCTACACCTTC. Translation: CASSFGGYGYTF.

The chain recombines TRBV9 with TRBJ2-3, with 8 nucleotides matching TRBD2. The CDR3 covers 16 residues. CDR1 SGDLS and CDR2 YYNGEE come from the germline V gene. The J segment lost 2 bases and the V segment lost 0 bases, leaving 5 bases of the junction unmatched. The CDR3 reads CASSVEGTRDTDTQYF. The CDR3 DNA sequence: TGTGCCAGCAGCGTAGAGGGGACTAGGGACACAGATACGCAGTATTTT.

J is TRBJ2-2 and V is TRBV5-6; perhaps TRBD1 as D (6 bases). This CDR3 is built from 16 residues. V was trimmed by 4 bases and J by 7 bases, leaving 20 bases between them. CDR1 is SGHDT, CDR2 YYEEEE, per germline. Written as DNA, the CDR3 is TGTGCCAGCAGCCCTGGACAGTTTCAGGTCGTCGGGGAGCTGTTTTTT. Translation: CASSPGQFQVVGELFF.

J is TRBJ1-2 and V is TRBV25-1; D is undetermined. From germline, CDR1 is MGHDK and CDR2 SYGVNS. Trimming took off 2 bases at V and 6 bases at J, with 19 bases between the two ends. This CDR3 has 16 amino acids. DNA of the CDR3: TGTGCCAGCAGTGAACCCTCCCTAGTAGGTGGCGATGGCTACACCTTC. Translation gives CASSEPSLVGGDGYTF.

The chain joins TRBV7-9 to TRBJ1-2, with 7 bases matching TRBD1. CDR1 SEHNR and CDR2 FQNEAQ come from the germline V gene (reference sequence). With 5 bases clipped from V and 3 bases from J, the junction kept 9 bases outside the gene matches. CDR3 length: 15 amino acids. CDR3 DNA sequence: TGTGCCAGCAGCGAAGGACAGGAGGTGCACTATGGCTACACCTTC. Its protein is CASSEGQEVHYGYTF. Together with reference TRBV7-9 and TRBJ1-2, the CDR3 gives the full variable domain: DTGVSQNPRHKITKRGQNVTFRCDPISEHNRLYWYRQTLGQGPEFLTYFQNEAQLEKSRLLSDRFSAERPKGSFSTLEIQRTEQGDSAMYLCASSEGQEVHYGYTFGSGTRLTVV.

This chain joins TRBV28 and TRBJ1-5, with D perhaps matching TRBD1 (5 bases). V lost 5 bases to trimming and J lost 6 bases, with 20 bases between them. The CDR3 has 16 amino acids. Germline V gene sequence: CDR1 MDHEN, CDR2 SYDVKM. CDR3 protein: CASSPQVARGGQPQHF. The CDR3 region has the DNA TGTGCCAGCAGTCCGCAGGTGGCTCGGGGGGGTCAGCCCCAGCATTTT.

The rearrangement uses TRBV5-1 and TRBJ2-7; 10 nucleotides match TRBD1. This CDR3 comprises 16 residues. Germline CDR1 is SGHRS and CDR2 is YFSETQ. V dropped 0 bases and J dropped 3; count of bases not matched to a gene: 6. CDR3 nucleotide sequence: TGCGCCAGCAGCTTGGCTGGGGGACAGGGGTACTACGAGCAGTACTTC. It codes for CASSLAGGQGYYEQYF. The full variable domain, with the rest looked up from reference TRBV5-1 and TRBJ2-7, is KAGVTQTPRYLIKTRGQQVTLSCSPISGHRSVSWYQQTPGQGLQFLFEYFSETQRNKGNFPGRFSGRQFSNSRSEMNVSTLELGDSALYLCASSLAGGQGYYEQYFGPGTRLTVT.

The rearrangement links TRBV19 to TRBJ1-5; 10 bases are a match to TRBD1. The V gene's germline CDR1 is LNHDA and CDR2 SQIVND (reference sequence). V dropped 6 bases and J dropped 2; count of bases not matched to a gene: 7. This CDR3 has 16 amino acids. The CDR3 sequence is CASRKMTGGRNQPQHF. The CDR3 DNA reads TGTGCCAGTAGGAAAATGACAGGGGGCCGCAATCAGCCCCAGCATTTT. The full variable domain, completed using reference TRBV19 and TRBJ1-5, is DGGITQSPKYLFRKEGQNVTLSCEQNLNHDAMYWYRQDPGQGLRLIYYSQIVNDFQKGDIAEGYSVSREKKESFPLTVTSAQKNPTAFYLCASRKMTGGRNQPQHFGDGTRLSIL.

This chain joins TRBV5-4 and TRBJ1-1, with 8 bases matching TRBD1. Germline V lookup: CDR1 SGHNT, CDR2 YYREEE (reference sequence). This CDR3 is 14 amino acids long. The junction had 7 bases not matched to a gene; V was cut back by 4 bases and J by 5 bases. The CDR3 reads CASSRTGPGTEAFF. The CDR3 nucleotides read TGTGCCAGCAGCAGGACAGGGCCGGGGACTGAAGCTTTCTTT. Complete variable domain (other parts from reference TRBV5-4 and TRBJ1-1): ETGVTQSPTHLIKTRGQQVTLRCSSQSGHNTVSWYQQALGQGPQFIFQYYREEENGRGNFPPRFSGLQFPNYSSELNVNALELDDSALYLCASSRTGPGTEAFFGQGTRLTVV.

Only a few counts were recorded for this clone. This chain uses TRBV6-1 with TRBJ2-7; TRBD1 aligns across 10 bases. The length of the CDR3 is 14 residues. With 6 bases clipped from V and 3 bases from J, the junction kept 5 bases outside the gene matches. Germline V lookup: CDR1 MNHNS, CDR2 SASEGT. The chain's CDR3 is CASRGTGDYYEQYF. CDR3 in DNA: TGTGCCAGCAGGGGGACAGGGGATTACTACGAGCAGTACTTC.

This clone has a single count. V and J are TRBV4-1 and TRBJ2-2; possible D gene TRBD1, 8 bases. V gave up 6 bases and J gave up 3 bases, with 17 bases separating them. This CDR3 is 16 amino acids long. The germline gives CDR1 MGHRA, CDR2 YSYEKL. CDR3 nucleotide sequence: TGCGCCAGCAGTCATGGACAGGGAGGGTACACCGGGGAGCTGTTTTTT. It is translated as CASSHGQGGYTGELFF.

This chain joins TRBV9 and TRBJ1-1, with D perhaps matching TRBD1 (5 bases). Germline CDR1 and CDR2: SGDLS and YYNGEE. The CDR3 runs 16 residues. V dropped 0 bases and J dropped 1 base, with 13 bases sitting between them. CDR3 DNA: TGTGCCAGCAGCGTAGCCTCCAGCGGGACGAACACTGAAGCTTTCTTT. Residues: CASSVASSGTNTEAFF.

CDR3 nucleotide sequence: TGTGCCAGCAGCAAAGCGGCCGGCGGGGTGAACACTGAAGCTTTCTTT. Protein product: CASSKAAGGVNTEAFF. This rearrangement joins TRBV21-1 to TRBJ1-1. TRBV21-1 is labeled a pseudogene. CDR3 length equals 16 residues.

This chain links TRBV6-1 with TRBJ1-1; 7 nucleotides agree with TRBD1. Per the germline V gene, CDR1 is MNHNS and CDR2 is SASEGT. The CDR3 contains 14 residues. The V segment lost 6 bases and the J segment 0 bases; nucleotides outside the gene matches: 4. CDR3 protein: CASRVTGMNTEAFF. The CDR3 region has the DNA TGTGCCAGCAGGGTGACAGGGATGAACACTGAAGCTTTCTTT.

In DNA, the CDR3 is TGTGCCAGCAGCGTGACAGGGAGATGGGGGAACACTGAAGCTTTCTTT. Translation: CASSVTGRWGNTEAFF. The chain uses TRBV9 and TRBJ1-1; TRBD1 matches 7 bases. With V trimmed by 2 bases and J by 1 base, 8 bases remained unmatched. This CDR3 comprises 16 residues. The V gene's germline CDR1 is SGDLS and CDR2 YYNGEE.

This rearrangement joins TRBV5-1 to TRBJ1-4; weak D call: TRBD1 (5 bases). Germline loops: CDR1 SGHRS, CDR2 YFSETQ. The CDR3 is 14 amino acids. Trimming took 1 base from V and 7 from J, leaving 11 bases between them. The CDR3 DNA follows: TGCGCCAGCAGCTTGCCCCAGGGTGGTGAAAAACTGTTTTTT. Amino acid sequence: CASSLPQGGEKLFF.

The chain combines TRBV30 with TRBJ2-1; a possible D gene is TRBD2 (7 bases). V dropped 2 bases and J dropped 8 bases, with 16 bases sitting between them. The CDR3 is made up of 14 amino acids. Looked up from germline, CDR1 is GTSNPN and CDR2 is SVGIG (reference sequence). DNA for the CDR3: TGTGCCTGGAGTTGGAGGGGGGGAGCGGATGAGCAGTTCTTC. It yields the protein CAWSWRGGADEQFF.

The V gene is TRBV9, the J gene TRBJ2-3; 11 bases match TRBD1. The CDR3 contains 15 residues. CDR1 and CDR2 (germline): SGDLS, YYNGEE. V lost 3 bases, J lost 4 bases, and 4 bases stayed unmatched. The CDR3 DNA reads TGTGCCAGCAGCGGGGACAGGGGGTTCGCAGATACGCAGTATTTT. Translation: CASSGDRGFADTQYF.

This rearrangement joins TRBV29-1 to TRBJ1-2; 9 nucleotides align to TRBD1. V shed 5 bases, J shed 12 bases, and the junction held 10 bases outside the gene matches. In germline, CDR1 is SQVTM, CDR2 ANQGSEA. This CDR3 spans 12 amino acids. The CDR3 DNA follows: TGCAGCGTTACCGATTGGACAGGGGACAACACCTTC. Residues: CSVTDWTGDNTF.

This clone was seen more than once but under ten times. The chain employs TRBV29-1 and TRBJ2-3, with 8 bases fitting TRBD2. CDR3 length equals 13 residues. CDR1 is SQVTM, CDR2 ANQGSEA, per germline. J gave up 6 bases and V 4 bases, and 6 bases lay outside the gene matches. CDR3 in amino acids: CSVGGLEADTQYF. CDR3 nucleotide sequence: TGCAGCGTTGGGGGACTAGAGGCCGATACGCAGTATTTT.

This rearrangement joins TRBV27 to TRBJ1-2; 12 nucleotides agree with TRBD1. J gave up 0 bases and V 5 bases, and 7 bases lay outside the gene matches. The germline V gene has CDR1 MNHEY and CDR2 SMNVEV (reference sequence). CDR3 length equals 17 residues. CDR3 bases: TGTGCCAGCAGTGGGGACAGGGGGCAAGGGTCTAACTATGGCTACACCTTC. Translating gives CASSGDRGQGSNYGYTF.

Here the CDR3 reads CASSFSAGGRPDTQYF. Here the CDR3 DNA reads TGCGCCAGCAGCTTTAGTGCGGGGGGGCGTCCAGATACGCAGTATTTT. The chain uses TRBV5-1 and TRBJ2-3; 9 bases align to TRBD2. After removal of 2 bases from V and 4 bases from J, the junction contained 8 bases not matched to a gene. The length of the CDR3 is 16 residues. In germline, CDR1 is SGHRS, CDR2 YFSETQ.

V and J are TRBV9 and TRBJ1-2, with 10 bases matching TRBD1. V was pared by 4 bases and J by 1 base, with 4 bases of the junction left unmatched. The CDR3 totals 15 residues. The germline CDR1 and CDR2 sequences are SGDLS and YYNGEE. The CDR3 reads CASSSRTGGNYGYTF. The CDR3 nucleotides are TGTGCCAGCAGCTCTCGGACAGGGGGTAACTATGGCTACACCTTC.

In the case of this clone: At one of its ends the junction is not consistent with the germline gene, which may arise from a read error. This sequence joins TRBV29-1 and TRBJ1-1; D is possibly TRBD1 (5 bases). The length of the CDR3 is 12 residues. Germline CDR1 SQVTM, CDR2 ANQGSEA. CDR3 sequence reads: CSVVFRQTHTLF. The DNA of the CDR3 is TGCAGCGTTGTATTTCGACAGACCCATACCCTTTTT.

This clone occurred once. V is TRBV15 and J is TRBJ1-1, with no clear D. V dropped 6 bases and J dropped 4 bases, with 12 bases sitting between them. CDR1 and CDR2 from the germline V gene are LNHNV and YYDKDF (reference sequence). The CDR3 sequence is 13 residues long. The CDR3 here is CATSWGGSTEAFF. CDR3 in DNA: TGTGCCACCAGTTGGGGAGGGTCCACTGAAGCTTTCTTT. The full variable domain, with the rest looked up from reference TRBV15 and TRBJ1-1, is DAMVIQNPRYQVTQFGKPVTLSCSQTLNHNVMYWYQQKSSQAPKLLFHYYDKDFNNEADTPDNFQSRRPNTSFCFLDIRSPGLGDTAMYLCATSWGGSTEAFFGQGTRLTVV.

This chain connects TRBV5-1 to TRBJ2-7, with 8 bases fitting TRBD2. Germline values: CDR1 SGHRS, CDR2 YFSETQ. V shed 3 bases, J shed 3 bases, and the junction held 8 bases outside the gene matches. The CDR3 has 15 residues. CDR3 sequence (DNA): TGCGCCAGCAGCTCGCGGACTAGCAGACTCTACGAGCAGTACTTC. Encoded protein: CASSSRTSRLYEQYF.